The rows below give T cell receptor beta chains drawn from one sample of a study of blood T cell repertoires in COVID-19. Sequencing was performed with immunoSEQ multiplex PCR; in TCRdb, only in-frame clones are kept and a portion is missing. This table has approximately 100,000 clones, about 90% appearing once. Material: peripheral blood. Receptor source: a man in his fifties with acute or convalescent COVID-19. Both conserved end residues are part of each CDR3. The D gene is left open where the match is weak.

d_call j_call v_call cdr3_aa cdr3_nt
TRBD2 TRBJ2-7 TRBV5-1 CASSRGLAESSYEQYF TGCGCCAGCAGCAGGGGACTAGCGGAAAGCTCCTACGAGCAGTACTTC
- TRBJ1-2 TRBV5-1 CASSLAATGGGYTF TGCGCCAGCAGCTTGGCCGCAACAGGTGGTGGCTACACCTTC
- TRBJ2-5 TRBV27 CASSSGQIQETQYF TGTGCCAGCAGTTCCGGACAAATCCAAGAGACCCAGTACTTC
TRBD2 TRBJ2-2 TRBV7-6 CASSLKPGGAGVNTGELFF TGTGCCAGCAGCTTAAAACCAGGCGGAGCGGGAGTGAACACCGGGGAGCTGTTTTTT
TRBD2 TRBJ2-2 TRBV24-1 CATSAGTRVTGELFF TGTGCCACCAGTGCCGGGACTAGGGTCACCGGGGAGCTGTTTTTT
TRBD1 TRBJ1-1 TRBV10-2 CASRGQGRGEAFF TGCGCCAGCAGGGGACAGGGGAGGGGTGAAGCTTTCTTT
TRBD2 TRBJ2-3 TRBV3-1/TRBV3-2 CASSLAGEGDTQYF TGTGCCAGCAGCCTAGCGGGAGAGGGAGATACGCAGTATTTT
TRBD2 TRBJ2-1 TRBV10-3 CAISESQSGREHEQFF TGTGCCATCAGTGAGTCGCAGAGCGGGAGGGAACATGAGCAGTTCTTC
- TRBJ2-7 TRBV10-2 CASRTGAYEQYF TGCGCCAGCAGAACCGGAGCCTACGAGCAGTACTTC
- TRBJ2-3 TRBV5-1 CASNGGNTDTQYF TGCGCCAGCAATGGAGGGAACACAGATACGCAGTATTTT
TRBD2 TRBJ2-1 TRBV5-4 CASSFGLAGDNEQFF TGTGCCAGCAGCTTCGGACTAGCGGGGGACAATGAGCAGTTCTTC
TRBD2 TRBJ2-7 TRBV6-2/TRBV6-3 CASSTTSGSSYEQYF TGTGCCAGCAGCACCACTAGCGGCAGCTCCTACGAGCAGTACTTC